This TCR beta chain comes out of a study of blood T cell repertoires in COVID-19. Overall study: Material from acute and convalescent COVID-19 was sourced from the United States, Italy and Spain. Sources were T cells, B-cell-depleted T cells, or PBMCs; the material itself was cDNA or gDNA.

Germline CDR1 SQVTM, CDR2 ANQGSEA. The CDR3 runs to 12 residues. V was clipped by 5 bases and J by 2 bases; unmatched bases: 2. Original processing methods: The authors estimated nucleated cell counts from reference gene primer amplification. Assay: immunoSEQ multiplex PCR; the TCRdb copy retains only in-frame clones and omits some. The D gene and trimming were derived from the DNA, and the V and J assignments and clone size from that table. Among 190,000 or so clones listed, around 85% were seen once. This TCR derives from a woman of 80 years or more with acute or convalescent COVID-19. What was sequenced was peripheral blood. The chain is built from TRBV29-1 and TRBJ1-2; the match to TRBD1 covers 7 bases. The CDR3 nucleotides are TGCAGCGTTACGACAGGGAACTATGGCTACACCTTC. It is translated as CSVTTGNYGYTF.